These T cell receptor beta chains were read from a single sample in a study of cytomegalovirus exposure and HLA in healthy donors. The assay was immunoSEQ multiplex PCR, and TCRdb's table has in-frame clones only and misses some. The sample holds over 150,000 clones; about 70% are singletons and the top ten take roughly 4%. The sample comprised PBMCs. The receptors stem from a woman in her late teens or twenties in good health and CMV-seropositive. Both conserved end residues are part of each CDR3. A D gene is named only where the DNA matches it firmly. Some rows have no size entry. The others give once, few or many, or a class for an expanded clone.

V gene	J gene	clone size	D gene	CDR3 DNA	CDR3 protein
TRBV6-6	TRBJ1-1	NA	TRBD1	TGTGCCAGCTCATCGCGTCGGGACAGGGAAGCTTTCTTT	CASSSRRDREAFF
TRBV11-3	TRBJ2-7	NA	TRBD1	TGTGCCAGCAGCTTGGGGACAGGGGGCATGTACGAGCAGTACTTC	CASSLGTGGMYEQYF
TRBV5-5	TRBJ2-7	NA	NA	TGTGCCAGCAGCTTGTGGGGCAGAGACTACGAGCAGTACTTC	CASSLWGRDYEQYF
TRBV27	TRBJ2-1	NA	NA	TGTGCCATCCGGTCAGGGCTCCTTACTGAGCAGTTCTTC	CAIRSGLLTEQFF
TRBV27	TRBJ2-5	few	NA	TGTGCCAGCAGTTTAGGGGCTGGGGAGACCCAGTACTTC	CASSLGAGETQYF
TRBV2	TRBJ2-7	NA	TRBD2	TGTGCCAGCAAAGCTAGCGGGAGCTACGAGCAGTACTTC	CASKASGSYEQYF
TRBV29-1	TRBJ2-3	once	NA	TGCAGCGTTGAAGATCTCCCGGGTATGAACGCAGATACGCAGTATTTT	CSVEDLPGMNADTQYF
TRBV4-1	TRBJ1-4	NA	NA	TGCGCCAGCAGCTTCCAGGGGAATGAAGAAAAACTGTTTTTT	CASSFQGNEEKLFF
TRBV7-9	TRBJ2-1	once	NA	TGTGCCAGCTCGGGGTATCGCTACAATGAGCAGTTCTTC	CASSGYRYNEQFF
TRBV4-3	TRBJ2-1	NA	TRBD2	TGCGCCAGCAGCCTTACTAGCGGGGGGTTTAGTGAGCAGTTCTTC	CASSLTSGGFSEQFF
TRBV6-5	TRBJ1-2	NA	NA	TGTGCCAGCAGTTACGACGGAGCTAACTATGGCTACACCTTC	CASSYDGANYGYTF
TRBV10-3	TRBJ2-7	few	TRBD1	TGTGCCATCAGTGGTCCGACTCCGGGACAGACCATGTACGAGCAGTACTTC	CAISGPTPGQTMYEQYF
TRBV19	TRBJ2-2	few	TRBD2	TGTGCCAGTAGTATGCTAGCGGGAGGCATCGGGGAGCTGTTTTTT	CASSMLAGGIGELFF
TRBV7-9	TRBJ1-4	few	NA	TGTGCCAGCAGCTTAGGGGGCTCTAATGAAAAACTGTTTTTT	CASSLGGSNEKLFF
TRBV19	TRBJ2-1	NA	TRBD1	TGTGCCAGCCAAAGGGACAGGGGTGGATCAAATGAGCAGTTCTTC	CASQRDRGGSNEQFF
TRBV18	TRBJ1-2	NA	NA	TGTGCCACGACAGGAGGTGCTAACTATGGCTACACCTTC	CATTGGANYGYTF
TRBV7-2	TRBJ2-7	NA	NA	TGTGCCAGCAGCGCCTACAGGGCCCCCTACGAGCAGTACTTC	CASSAYRAPYEQYF
TRBV7-7	TRBJ2-5	NA	TRBD2	TGTGCTAGCAGTTCCGGACTAGGGCAAGAGACCCAGTACTTC	CASSSGLGQETQYF
TRBV6-1	TRBJ1-3	NA	NA	TGTGCCAGCAGTCGCAGAGGAAACACCATATATTTT	CASSRRGNTIYF
TRBV30	TRBJ1-1	NA	TRBD1	TGTGCCTTAATCAGGGGGAGGACTGAAGCTTTCTTT	CALIRGRTEAFF
TRBV4-1	TRBJ2-1	NA	TRBD2	TGCGCCAGCAGCCGGCCCGGGACTAGCGCCTACAATGAGCAGTTCTTC	CASSRPGTSAYNEQFF
TRBV5-1	TRBJ1-2	few	NA	TGCGCCAGCAGCTCGGGGGACGGCTACACCTTC	CASSSGDGYTF
TRBV4-1	TRBJ2-4	NA	NA	TGCGCCAGCAGCCAAGTTGGGCAAGCCAAAAACATTCAGTACTTC	CASSQVGQAKNIQYF
TRBV5-5	TRBJ2-5	few	TRBD2	TGTGCCAGCAGCGGAGAACTAGCGGGGTCAGAGACCCAGTACTTC	CASSGELAGSETQYF
TRBV4-1	TRBJ1-3	NA	NA	TGCGCCAGCAGCCAAGATTCCCACACTGGAAACACCATATATTTT	CASSQDSHTGNTIYF
TRBV13	TRBJ1-6	NA	NA	TGTGCCAGCAGCACCGGACTCGACGTTAATTCACCCCTCCACTTT	CASSTGLDVNSPLHF
TRBV6-6	TRBJ2-3	NA	TRBD2	TGTGCCAGCTCCCCTAGCGGGGGTACAGATACGCAGTATTTT	CASSPSGGTDTQYF
TRBV10-3	TRBJ1-4	once	NA	TGTGCCATCAGTGCGGGAGGGGGAAAAGAAAAACTGTTTTTT	CAISAGGGKEKLFF
TRBV5-5	TRBJ1-1	NA	NA	TGTGCCAGCAGCTTGGACCCGGGGCAGGGGACTGAAGCTTTCTTT	CASSLDPGQGTEAFF
TRBV25-1	TRBJ2-3	NA	TRBD2	TGTGCCAGCAGTGACGAAAGGGCTAGCGGGAGGGAGGTAGATACGCAGTATTTT	CASSDERASGREVDTQYF
TRBV5-1	TRBJ2-2	once	TRBD2	TGCGCCAGCAGCCCCCGTGCTAGCGGGAGAACCGCGAACACCGGGGAGCTGTTTTTT	CASSPRASGRTANTGELFF
TRBV4-2	TRBJ1-6	NA	NA	TGTGCCAGCGGCGGCGCAGGGGATAATTCACCCCTCCACTTT	CASGGAGDNSPLHF
TRBV11-2	TRBJ1-1	NA	NA	TGTGCCAGCAGCTTACCTTGGGGGGGCCGCAACACTGAAGCTTTCTTT	CASSLPWGGRNTEAFF
TRBV4-3	TRBJ2-1	NA	NA	TGCGCCAGCAGCCATGCCTTCTATGCCGGTGAGCAGTTCTTC	CASSHAFYAGEQFF
TRBV15	TRBJ2-1	NA	TRBD1	TGTGCCACCAGCCCGGGACAGATAGTTTCCTACAATGAGCAGTTCTTC	CATSPGQIVSYNEQFF
TRBV4-3	TRBJ1-4	NA	NA	TGCGCCAGCAGCCAAGATTTTTCGCGGGCAGGTCATGCAACTAATGAAAAACTGTTTTTT	CASSQDFSRAGHATNEKLFF
TRBV5-4	TRBJ2-1	few	TRBD2	TGTGCCAGCAGCCGGGGACTAGCGGGGGGCCAAAATGAGCAGTTCTTC	CASSRGLAGGQNEQFF
TRBV5-1	TRBJ1-1	NA	TRBD1	TGCGCCAGCAGCTTGGCCGCAGGGGGAACTGAAGCTTTCTTT	CASSLAAGGTEAFF
TRBV2	TRBJ2-3	NA	TRBD2	TGTGCCAGATGGACTAGCGGGAGAGTGAACACAGATACGCAGTATTTT	CARWTSGRVNTDTQYF
TRBV4-3	TRBJ2-7	NA	TRBD1	TGCGCCAGCAGCCCACAGGGGTATAGGAGCGGCGAGCAGTACTTC	CASSPQGYRSGEQYF
TRBV6-5	TRBJ2-2	NA	NA	TGTGCCAGCAGTTACGTTCGCGGGACCGGGGAGCTGTTTTTT	CASSYVRGTGELFF
TRBV19	TRBJ1-2	NA	TRBD1	TGTGCCAGTAGTCAGGGGGCAGATGGCTACACCTTC	CASSQGADGYTF
TRBV28	TRBJ2-2	NA	TRBD2	TGTGCCAGCAGTTGGGTCATAGCGGGAGAAGGTACCGGGGAGCTGTTTTTT	CASSWVIAGEGTGELFF
TRBV27	TRBJ2-7	NA	TRBD2	TGTGCCAGCAGGATGGGACTAGCGGGCATCTACGAGCAGTACTTC	CASRMGLAGIYEQYF